The 2 T cell receptor beta chains in this list originate from one sample, sequenced in a study of shared clonotypes between healthy human individuals. Assay used: immunoSEQ multiplex PCR; TCRdb lists only in-frame clones, some missing. The table records roughly 500,000 clones, roughly 95% of them present only once. The material sequenced was naive CD4+ T cells sorted from blood. Stated subset: CD45RA+ positively selected. Receptor source: a woman aged 30 to 39 in good health.

This rearrangement joins TRBV5-1 to TRBJ2-7, with no clear D. The germline V gene encodes CDR1 SGHRS and CDR2 YFSETQ. The ends were cut back, 1 base at V and 4 bases at J, with 6 bases in the middle. The CDR3 runs 12 residues. The CDR3 sequence: CASSLSEYEQYF. The CDR3 DNA reads TGCGCCAGCAGCTTGAGCGAGTACGAGCAGTACTTC.

The chain employs TRBV5-1 and TRBJ2-2; TRBD1 matches at 10 bases. V lost 7 bases to trimming and J lost 5 bases; unmatched junction nucleotides: 5. From germline, CDR1 is SGHRS and CDR2 YFSETQ. This CDR3 contains 14 residues. The CDR3 here is CASGQGGLTGELFF. Written as DNA, the CDR3 is TGCGCCAGCGGACAGGGGGGTTTGACCGGGGAGCTGTTTTTT.